Included here is one TCR beta chain sequence, with context. This sample stems from a study of CDR3 diversity in severe acne. The CDR3 contains 13 residues. V was clipped by 11 bases and J by 8 bases; unmatched bases: 4. TCRdb reprocessed the PCR reads with MiXCR, giving one entry per CDR3 protein. This table holds tens of thousands of distinct CDR3 sequences, approximately 51% found once. What was sequenced was blood. V usage is TRBV12-3 or TRBV12-4 and J usage is TRBJ2-2; 14 nucleotides line up with TRBD2. The clonotype was recovered from a male donor in good health, without acne. CDR3 in DNA: TGTGCCTCACGGACTAGCGGGAGGGGGGAGCTGTTTTTT. This sequence encodes CASRTSGRGELFF.